These 15 T cell receptor beta chains originate from one sample sequenced in a study of CD8 T cells in Susac syndrome. It was with random hexamers that roughly 0.45 to 1 ug RNA was reverse transcribed. TCRdb recomputed calls from the immunoSEQ multiplex PCR reads with MiXCR, one row per CDR3 protein. The data show around 170,000 distinct CDR3 sequences, around 96% seen once. Specimen: CD8+ T cells from PBMCs. The source is a human donor with multiple sclerosis.

V and J are TRBV7-9 and TRBJ2-1, with TRBD1 identical over 9 bases. The CDR3 sequence is 16 residues long. Germline lookup yields CDR1 SEHNR and CDR2 FQNEAQ (reference sequence). V dropped 5 bases and J dropped 8; count of bases not matched to a gene: 13. CDR3 loop: CASSPDGTGRVYEQFF. DNA for the CDR3: TGTGCCAGCAGCCCTGATGGGACAGGGAGGGTCTATGAGCAGTTCTTC. Combining the CDR3 with reference TRBV7-9 and TRBJ2-1 gives the whole variable domain DTGVSQNPRHKITKRGQNVTFRCDPISEHNRLYWYRQTLGQGPEFLTYFQNEAQLEKSRLLSDRFSAERPKGSFSTLEIQRTEQGDSAMYLCASSPDGTGRVYEQFFGPGTRLTVL.

CDR3: CATLGLGGVNEKLFF. The CDR3 DNA reads as TGTGCCACCTTGGGCCTGGGGGGGGTTAATGAAAAACTGTTTTTT. The gene calls are TRBV2 and TRBJ1-4, with D maybe TRBD1 (5 bases). Germline V CDR1 and CDR2: SNHLY, FYNNEI. Trimming took 10 bases from V and 4 from J, leaving 19 bases between them. This CDR3 contains 15 residues.

V is TRBV30 and J is TRBJ2-1; D is unclear. V shed 1 base and J shed 2 bases, with 6 bases lying between them. CDR3 length equals 13 residues. Germline CDR1 and CDR2: GTSNPN and SVGIG (reference sequence). This CDR3 is CAWSGTTYNEQFF. The CDR3 DNA is TGTGCCTGGAGTGGGACCACCTACAATGAGCAGTTCTTC.

This clonotype was counted once. The V and J genes are TRBV2 and TRBJ2-1, with TRBD1 matching over 7 bases. Germline V lookup: CDR1 SNHLY, CDR2 FYNNEI. This CDR3 has 13 amino acids. J gave up 10 bases and V 6 bases, and 9 bases lay outside the gene matches. DNA of the CDR3: TGTGCCAGCAGCAAGACAGGGCAGGTCGAGCAGTTCTTC. It is translated as CASSKTGQVEQFF.

This sequence joins TRBV20-1 and TRBJ2-1; TRBD2 matches 12 bases. This CDR3 comprises 15 residues. The junction had 12 bases not matched to a gene; V was cut back by 6 bases and J by 9 bases. CDR1 DFQATT and CDR2 SNEGSKA come from the germline V gene (reference sequence). The CDR3, as DNA: TGCAGTGCCCCAAGGACTAGCGGGACGGTCGGTGAGCAGTTCTTC. It is translated as CSAPRTSGTVGEQFF.

The J gene is TRBJ2-1, the V gene TRBV29-1; 10 positions match TRBD2. Germline V CDR1 and CDR2: SQVTM, ANQGSEA. The CDR3 runs 12 residues. V lost 7 bases and J lost 8; bases outside the gene matches: 5. CDR3 nucleotide sequence: TGCAGCGCAGAGCGGGAGGGCTATGAGCAGTTCTTC. Encoded protein: CSAEREGYEQFF.

The chain has TRBV27 and TRBJ2-7; D call uncertain. CDR1 is MNHEY, CDR2 SMNVEV, per germline (reference sequence). V was shortened by 5 bases and J by 2 bases, with 16 bases between the two germline ends. CDR3 size: 15 residues. DNA for the CDR3: TGTGCCAGCAGTACCTCCTCGGCTCCAGCCTACGAGCAGTACTTC. Its translation: CASSTSSAPAYEQYF.

This chain links TRBV7-9 with TRBJ2-5; 9 nucleotides agree with TRBD2. The CDR3 covers 12 residues. Germline V CDR1 and CDR2: SEHNR, FQNEAQ (reference sequence). V shed 6 bases and J 6 bases; nucleotides not matched to a gene: 2. CDR3 in DNA: TGTGCCAGCAGTTCTAGCGGGAAGACCCAGTACTTC. Translated: CASSSSGKTQYF.

The chain couples TRBV29-1 to TRBJ2-2; D is unresolved. CDR1 is SQVTM and CDR2 is ANQGSEA in the germline V gene. With 0 bases removed from V and 6 bases from J, the gap between germline ends came to 5 bases. This CDR3 contains 12 residues. The CDR3 DNA reads as TGCAGCGTTGAAGATCGGGCCGGGGAGCTGTTTTTT. As protein: CSVEDRAGELFF.

The chain uses TRBV2 and TRBJ2-3; the D gene is possibly TRBD2 (5 bases). Germline assignment: CDR1 SNHLY and CDR2 FYNNEI. Between the trimmed V and J ends, which lost 6 bases and 6 bases, there was a span of 25 bases. This CDR3 has 17 residues. Written as DNA, the CDR3 is TGTGCCAGCAGCGGCTCCCCCAGCTGGACTCTGATTGATACGCAGTATTTT. This gives the protein CASSGSPSWTLIDTQYF. Full variable domain (missing parts from reference TRBV2 and TRBJ2-3): EPEVTQTPSHQVTQMGQEVILRCVPISNHLYFYWYRQILGQKVEFLVSFYNNEISEKSEIFDDQFSVERPDGSNFTLKIRSTKLEDSAMYFCASSGSPSWTLIDTQYFGPGTRLTVL.

This clonotype was found once. This chain joins TRBV19 and TRBJ1-1; D not certain. Germline CDR1 LNHDA, CDR2 SQIVND (reference sequence). V was shortened by 0 bases and J by 4 bases, with 6 bases between the two germline ends. The CDR3 covers 13 residues. CDR3 nucleotides: TGTGCCAGTAGTATAGATGTGGGCACTGAAGCTTTCTTT. Its protein is CASSIDVGTEAFF.

The count of this clonotype is one. The chain joins TRBV2 to TRBJ2-1; D remains ambiguous. The V gene's germline CDR1 is SNHLY and CDR2 FYNNEI. Trimming shortened V by 5 bases and J by 6 bases, and 14 bases separated the two germline ends. This CDR3 is 14 amino acids long. The CDR3 protein is CASSSDRTPNEQFF. In DNA, the CDR3 is TGTGCCAGCAGTTCCGATAGGACGCCCAATGAGCAGTTCTTC.

This rearrangement joins TRBV2 to TRBJ1-5, with no clear D. The CDR3 consists of 12 residues. Between the trimmed V and J ends, which lost 6 bases and 9 bases, there was a span of 12 bases. CDR1 SNHLY and CDR2 FYNNEI come from the germline V gene. The CDR3 DNA reads TGTGCCAGCAGACAGTTGGGGTCGCCCCAGCATTTT. This translates into CASRQLGSPQHF.

The gene calls are TRBV20-1 and TRBJ2-7; tentatively, D is TRBD2 (6 bases). Trimming took off 0 bases at V and 10 bases at J, with 10 bases between the two ends. The germline gives CDR1 DFQATT, CDR2 SNEGSKA (reference sequence). The CDR3 sequence is 11 residues long. This CDR3 reads CSARESGVQYF. Here the CDR3 DNA reads TGCAGTGCTAGAGAATCGGGGGTACAGTACTTC.

V usage is TRBV20-1 and J usage is TRBJ2-7, with D hard to call. The CDR3 is made up of 13 amino acids. The ends were cut back, 3 bases at V and 4 bases at J, with 13 bases in the middle. Germline V gene lookup returns CDR1 DFQATT and CDR2 SNEGSKA (reference sequence). The CDR3 spells CSASPLSSYEQYF. Here the CDR3 DNA reads TGCAGTGCTAGCCCCCTTTCGTCATACGAGCAGTACTTC.